This TCR beta chain was obtained from a study of long-term antiretroviral therapy in people with HIV. Survey level was the resolution at which the v3.0 immunoSEQ assay ran. It was 40,000-50,000 T-cell genomes per sample that sequencing targeted. Here immunoSEQ multiplex PCR was the method, and the copy in TCRdb shows in-frame clones only, minus some. Found here are around 27,000 clones, 70% to 85% of them singletons; the top ten hold 7.5% to 9.5%. The table lists this clone with a few counts. Its antigen is not known. Study observations and caveats: Repertoire dominance by clones expanded before ART was seen at all time points.

The CDR3 length is 16 residues. From germline, CDR1 is MNHEY and CDR2 SVGAGI. Trimming took off 2 bases at V and 6 bases at J, with 17 bases between the two ends. The TCR originated in a man aged 40-49 years with HIV. This chain uses TRBV6-5 with TRBJ1-5; D gene uncertain. The sequencing used unsorted PBMCs, collected 3 years after starting antiretroviral therapy. The CDR3 here is CASSYSARGTVQPQHF. DNA for the CDR3: TGTGCCAGCAGTTACAGCGCCCGAGGAACGGTTCAGCCCCAGCATTTT.